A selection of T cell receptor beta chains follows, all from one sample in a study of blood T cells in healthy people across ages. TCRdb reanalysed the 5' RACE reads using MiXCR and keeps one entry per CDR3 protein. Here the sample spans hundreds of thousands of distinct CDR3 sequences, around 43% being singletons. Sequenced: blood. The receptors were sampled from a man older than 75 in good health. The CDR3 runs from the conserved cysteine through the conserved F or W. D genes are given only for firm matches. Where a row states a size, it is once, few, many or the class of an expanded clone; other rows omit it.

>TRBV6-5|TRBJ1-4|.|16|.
TGTGCCAGCAGTTACCATTTATCTGGGGCCCGAGAAAAACTGTTTTTT
CASSYHLSGAREKLFF
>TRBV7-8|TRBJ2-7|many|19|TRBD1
TGTGCCAGCAGCTTAGTCCGGGAGTTAGGACAGGGGGTTACCTACGAGCAGTACTTC
CASSLVRELGQGVTYEQYF
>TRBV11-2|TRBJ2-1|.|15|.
TGTGCCAGCAGCTTAGAAGGGGGACAACACAATGAGCAGTTCTTC
CASSLEGGQHNEQFF
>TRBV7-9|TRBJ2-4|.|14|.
TGTGCCAGCAGCCCCATTCCCGGAGAAAACATTCAGTACTTC
CASSPIPGENIQYF
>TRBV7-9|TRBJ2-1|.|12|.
TGTGCCAGCAGCTTCTCTAGCAATGAGCAGTTCTTC
CASSFSSNEQFF
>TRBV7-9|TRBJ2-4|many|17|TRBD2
TGTGCCAGCAGTTCCCCTAGCGGGGCTCTAGCCAAAAACATTCAGTACTTC
CASSSPSGALAKNIQYF
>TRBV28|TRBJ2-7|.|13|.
TGTGCCAGCAGTCCCCTTGAGGTCTACGAGCAGTACTTC
CASSPLEVYEQYF
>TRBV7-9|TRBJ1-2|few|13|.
TGTGCCAGCAGCCGACAGCCTCCCTATGGCTACACCTTC
CASSRQPPYGYTF
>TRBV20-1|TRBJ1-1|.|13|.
TGCAGTGCCGACGACGGAGACCTCACTGAAGCTTTCTTT
CSADDGDLTEAFF
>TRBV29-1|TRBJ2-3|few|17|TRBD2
TGCAGCGTGTACCCCGGGACTAGCGTCGGGTTGACAGATACGCAGTATTTT
CSVYPGTSVGLTDTQYF
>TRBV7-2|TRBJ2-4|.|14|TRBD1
TGTGCCAGCAGTCCGTCGACAGGGAAAAACATTCAGTACTTC
CASSPSTGKNIQYF
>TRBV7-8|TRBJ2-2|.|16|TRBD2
TGTGCCAGCAGCTTCCCTAGCGGGGGGCCCACCGGAGACCTGTTTTTT
CASSFPSGGPTGDLFF
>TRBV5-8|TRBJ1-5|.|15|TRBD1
TGTGCCAGCAGCCCGGGACAGATTAGCAATCAGCCCCAGCATTTT
CASSPGQISNQPQHF
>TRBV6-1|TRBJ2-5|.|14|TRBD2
TGTGCCAGCATTACTAGCGGGAGAGGCATTAAGCAGTACTTC
CASITSGRGIKQYF
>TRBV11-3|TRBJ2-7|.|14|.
TGTGCCAGCAGCTTAGGAGGCTTAGGTTTCGAGCAGTACTTC
CASSLGGLGFEQYF
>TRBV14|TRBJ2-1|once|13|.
TGTGCCAGCAGCCAAGAAGTTTACAATGAGCAGTTCTTC
CASSQEVYNEQFF
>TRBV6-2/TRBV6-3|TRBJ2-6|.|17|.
TGTGCCAGCAGTTACATCGGACCCTCCACAAGGGCCAACGTCCTGACTTTC
CASSYIGPSTRANVLTF
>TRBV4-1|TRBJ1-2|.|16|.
TGCGCCAGCAGCCAAGCGGTAGTGGGGAGGTGGGATGGCTACACCTTC
CASSQAVVGRWDGYTF
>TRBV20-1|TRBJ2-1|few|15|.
TGCAGTGCTAGAGGGGCCAGGAGCTCCTACAATGAGCAGTTCTTC
CSARGARSSYNEQFF
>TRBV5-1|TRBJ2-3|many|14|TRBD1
TGTGCCAGCAGCCGGGACAGTAGCACAGATACGCAGTATTTT
CASSRDSSTDTQYF
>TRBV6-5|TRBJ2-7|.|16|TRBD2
TGTGCCAGCAGTTACCAGCGGGGAAGCTCCTACAATGAGCAGTACTTC
CASSYQRGSSYNEQYF
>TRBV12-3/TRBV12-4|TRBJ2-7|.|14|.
TGTGCCAGCAGTCCGGACGGGGAGACCTACGAGCAGTACTTC
CASSPDGETYEQYF
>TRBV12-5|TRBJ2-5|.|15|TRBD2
TGTGCTAGTGGAACCAGCGGGGGGGCAGGGGAGACCCAGTACTTC
CASGTSGGAGETQYF
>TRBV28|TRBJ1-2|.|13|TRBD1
TGTGCCAGCAGCAGGACAGGGATCTATGGCTACACCTTC
CASSRTGIYGYTF
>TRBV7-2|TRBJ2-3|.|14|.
TGTGCCAGCAGCTTAGCGCTTACGCCCGATACGCAGTATTTT
CASSLALTPDTQYF
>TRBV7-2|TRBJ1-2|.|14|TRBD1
TGTGCCAGCAGCACCGACAGGGGGAGACGAGACTACACCTTC
CASSTDRGRRDYTF
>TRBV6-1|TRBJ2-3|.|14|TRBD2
TGTGCCAGCAGCCCTAGCGGGAGATCAGATACGCAGTATTTT
CASSPSGRSDTQYF
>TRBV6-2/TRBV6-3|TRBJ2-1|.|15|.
TGTGCCAGCAGTTACGTAAAGGGCTCCTACAATGAGCAGTTCTTC
CASSYVKGSYNEQFF
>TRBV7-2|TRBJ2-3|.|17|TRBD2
TGTGCCAGCAGCTTAGTTGGGACTAGCGGGGGCACAGATACGCAGTATTTT
CASSLVGTSGGTDTQYF
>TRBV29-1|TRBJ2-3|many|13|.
TGCAGCGTTGAGGGATCTCGCACAGATACGCAGTATTTT
CSVEGSRTDTQYF
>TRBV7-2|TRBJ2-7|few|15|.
TGTGCCAGCAGCTCACGGGACTGGAAAGCGTACGAGCAGTACTTC
CASSSRDWKAYEQYF
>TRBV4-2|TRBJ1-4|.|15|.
TGTGCCAGCAGCCAAGAGGAGGGAAGTAATGAAAAACTGTTTTTT
CASSQEEGSNEKLFF
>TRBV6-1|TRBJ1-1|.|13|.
TGTGCCACCACTAAAGAAATGAACACTGAAGCTTTCTTT
CATTKEMNTEAFF
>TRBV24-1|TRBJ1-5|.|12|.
TGTGCCACCAGTGTGGGGGATCAGCCCCAGCATTTT
CATSVGDQPQHF
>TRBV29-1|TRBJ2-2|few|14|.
TGCAGCGCCGTAGGCGGGTCGAACACCGGGGAGCTGTTTTTT
CSAVGGSNTGELFF
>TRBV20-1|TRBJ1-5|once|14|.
TGCAGTGCTGCACGGGGGATGGGCAATCAGCCCCAGCATTTT
CSAARGMGNQPQHF
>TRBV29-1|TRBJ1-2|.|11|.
TGCAGCGGTGATGGCAACGATGGCTACACCTTC
CSGDGNDGYTF
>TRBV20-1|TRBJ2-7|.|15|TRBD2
TGCAGTGCTAGGAAGAGACTAGCGGGACCCCACGAGCAGTACTTC
CSARKRLAGPHEQYF
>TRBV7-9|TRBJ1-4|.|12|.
TGTGCCAGCAGCTTAGAGGTTGAAAAACTGTTTTTT
CASSLEVEKLFF
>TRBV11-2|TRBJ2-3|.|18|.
TGTGCCAGCAGCCCCCAAGCCCTCAGGACATCTAGCACAGATACGCAGTATTTT
CASSPQALRTSSTDTQYF